The clone carrying this T cell receptor (beta chain) was picked up many times. Its antigen remains unknown. Via MiXCR, TCRdb re-called the multiplex PCR reads, giving one row per CDR3 protein. Altogether roughly 80,000 distinct CDR3 sequences are present, about 20% being singletons, with the ten largest covering 2% to 3%. The lymph nodes were axillary draining lymph nodes from breast cancer patients. This sample is part of a study of breast tumors, draining lymph nodes, adjacent tissues. General study findings and limits: The lymph node origin of tumor T cells was framed as consistent with a hypothesis, not demonstrated. The data were judged consistent with most tumor T cells coming from lymph node and expanding in tumor. Tumors had less TCR diversity than lymph nodes, more than nontumor tissue. Luminal-like breast cancer showed significantly greater tumor-nontumor repertoire similarity than basal-like breast cancer did.

The V gene lost 5 bases and the J gene lost 8 bases, with 19 bases spanning the gap. The CDR3 sequence is 14 residues long. Germline-derived CDR1 and CDR2 are SEHNR and FQNEAQ (reference sequence). The specimen sequenced was axillary lymph node tissue. The chain combines TRBV7-9 with TRBJ2-7; D is undetermined. The sequence was collected from a female donor with breast cancer. Some clones in this sample may be carry-over from other donors' samples. The CDR3 DNA is TGTGCCAGCAGCGGCGGACGGGCTCTACGACAGCAGTACTTC. The encoded protein is CASSGGRALRQQYF.